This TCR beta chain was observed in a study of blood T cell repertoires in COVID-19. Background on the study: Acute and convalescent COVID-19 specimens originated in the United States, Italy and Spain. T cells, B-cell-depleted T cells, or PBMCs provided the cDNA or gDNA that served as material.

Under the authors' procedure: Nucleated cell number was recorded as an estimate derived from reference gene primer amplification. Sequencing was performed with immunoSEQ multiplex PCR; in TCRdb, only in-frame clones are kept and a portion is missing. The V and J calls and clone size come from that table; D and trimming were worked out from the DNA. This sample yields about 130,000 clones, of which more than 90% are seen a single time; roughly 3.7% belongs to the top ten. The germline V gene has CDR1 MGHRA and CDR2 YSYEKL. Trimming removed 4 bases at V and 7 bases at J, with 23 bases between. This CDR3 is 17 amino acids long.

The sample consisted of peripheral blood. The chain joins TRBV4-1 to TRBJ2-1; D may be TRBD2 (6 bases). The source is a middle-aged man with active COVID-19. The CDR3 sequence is CASSRQHRAAGGNEQFF. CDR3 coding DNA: TGCGCCAGCAGCCGACAACACCGGGCCGCCGGGGGTAATGAGCAGTTCTTC.